This TCR beta chain was obtained from a study of blood T cell repertoires in COVID-19. The overall study: The origin of the acute and convalescent COVID-19 samples was the United States, Italy and Spain. T cells, B-cell-depleted T cells, or PBMCs supplied cDNA or gDNA.

Original handling: Amplifying reference gene primers gave estimates of nucleated cell counts. Libraries were prepared by immunoSEQ multiplex PCR; TCRdb keeps only in-frame clonotypes and omits some of them. V and J calls and clone size are those listed in that table; D and trimming were worked out from the DNA. The sample has about 240,000 clones; 88% are singletons. Sequencing was carried out using peripheral blood. The clonotype was recovered from a woman aged 25 to 45 with acute or convalescent COVID-19.

The CDR3 is CASSLGALSYNSPLHF. CDR3 nucleotide sequence: TGTGCCAGCAGCTTAGGAGCACTCTCCTATAATTCACCCCTCCACTTT. The V and J genes are TRBV7-6 and TRBJ1-6; D remains ambiguous. Trimming cost V 1 base and J 0 bases, with 7 bases left between them. Per the germline V gene, CDR1 is SGHVS and CDR2 is FNYEAQ. CDR3 length: 16 residues.